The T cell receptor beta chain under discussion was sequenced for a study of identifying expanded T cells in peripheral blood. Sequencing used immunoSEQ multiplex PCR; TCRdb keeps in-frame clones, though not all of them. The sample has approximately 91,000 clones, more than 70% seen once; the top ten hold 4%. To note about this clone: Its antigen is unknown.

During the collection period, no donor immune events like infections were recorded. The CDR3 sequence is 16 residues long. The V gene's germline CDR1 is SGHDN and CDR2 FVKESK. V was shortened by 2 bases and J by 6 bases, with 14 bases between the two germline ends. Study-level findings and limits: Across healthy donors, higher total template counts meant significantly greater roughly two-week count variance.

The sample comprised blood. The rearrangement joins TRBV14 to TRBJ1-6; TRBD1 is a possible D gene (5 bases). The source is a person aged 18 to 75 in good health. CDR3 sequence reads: CASSQRLGGTNSPLHF. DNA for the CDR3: TGTGCCAGCAGCCAAAGATTGGGAGGGACTAATTCACCCCTCCACTTT.